This TCR beta chain was identified in a study of a mutant IDH1 vaccine in newly diagnosed glioma. The V end was cut by 6 bases, the J end by 6 bases, with 19 bases between. CDR1 and CDR2 (germline): SQVTM, ANQGSEA. This CDR3 comprises 14 residues. Produced via immunoSEQ multiplex PCR; TCRdb's table is partial and in-frame only. Among about 88,000 clones listed, almost 85% were seen once. Time point defined: baseline, week 1 (first vaccination visit). Treatment defined: pre-vaccination baseline after standard-of-care therapy. The sequence came from a man between 35 and 55 years old with glioma. Some clones in this sample may be carry-over from other donors' samples. The chain recombines TRBV29-1 with TRBJ2-3; TRBD1 might be the D (5 bases). The specimen comprised PBMCs, sampled from a glioma patient treated with radiotherapy, temozolomide or both. In DNA, the CDR3 is TGCAGCGTGGCGGCTCTAGGAGCAGGGGATACGCAGTATTTT. Its protein product is CSVAALGAGDTQYF.